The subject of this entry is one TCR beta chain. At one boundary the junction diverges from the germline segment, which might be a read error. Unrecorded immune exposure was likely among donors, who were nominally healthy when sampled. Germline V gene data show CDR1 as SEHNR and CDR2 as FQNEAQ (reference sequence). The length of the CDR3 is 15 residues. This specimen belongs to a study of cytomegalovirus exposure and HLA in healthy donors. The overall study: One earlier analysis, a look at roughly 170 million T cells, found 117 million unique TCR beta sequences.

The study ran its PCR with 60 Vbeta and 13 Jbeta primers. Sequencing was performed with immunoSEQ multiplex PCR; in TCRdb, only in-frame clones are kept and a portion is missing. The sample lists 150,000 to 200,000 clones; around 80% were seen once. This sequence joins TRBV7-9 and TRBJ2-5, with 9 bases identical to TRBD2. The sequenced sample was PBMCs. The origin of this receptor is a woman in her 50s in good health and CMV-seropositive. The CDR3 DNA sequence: TGTTCCAGCAGCTTAGCCCTAGCGGGGCTGGAGACCCAGTACTTC. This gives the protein CSSSLALAGLETQYF.